This TCR beta chain was identified in a study of cytomegalovirus exposure and HLA in healthy donors. It was with 60 Vbeta and 13 Jbeta primers that the PCR ran. Measured with immunoSEQ multiplex PCR; TCRdb has only the in-frame clones, and not every one. The data show about 160,000 clones, over 80% seen once. Germline V gives CDR1 MNHEY, CDR2 SMNVEV (reference sequence). V was pared by 5 bases and J by 2 bases, with 4 bases of the junction left unmatched. The CDR3 consists of 14 residues. This receptor was obtained from a boy aged 2 to 10 in good health and CMV-seronegative. The V gene is TRBV27, the J gene TRBJ2-7; 9 nucleotides align to TRBD1. The sequenced sample consisted of PBMCs. The DNA for the CDR3 is TGTGCCAGCAGTACCCGGACAGGGGCCTACGAGCAGTACTTC. It yields the protein CASSTRTGAYEQYF.